The rows below give T cell receptor beta chains drawn from one sample of a study of technical replicates of blood from a handful of donors. Produced via immunoSEQ multiplex PCR; TCRdb's table is partial and in-frame only. The data contain 65,000 to 85,000 clones, approximately 93% of them singletons. The sequenced material came from T cells isolated from PBMCs. These receptors were taken from a human donor in good health. Each CDR3 is given with its conserved first and last residue. A D gene is named only where the DNA matches it firmly. Only part of the rows carry a size: once, few, many, or a class if the clone is expanded.

TRBD2 | TRBJ2-2 | TRBV9 | . | CASSVERGGLTGELFF | TGTGCCAGCAGCGTAGAACGGGGAGGGTTAACCGGGGAGCTGTTTTTT
TRBD2 | TRBJ2-1 | TRBV9 | . | CASSVNSGRAIDEQFF | TGTGCCAGCAGCGTAAATAGCGGGAGGGCTATAGATGAGCAGTTCTTC
TRBD1 | TRBJ2-7 | TRBV6-5 | few | CASTREQGIYEQYF | TGTGCCAGCACTAGGGAACAGGGGATCTACGAGCAGTACTTC
TRBD1 | TRBJ2-7 | TRBV5-4 | . | CASSSGTGAYEQYF | TGTGCCAGCAGCTCCGGGACAGGGGCCTACGAGCAGTACTTC
TRBD1 | TRBJ1-1 | TRBV10-3 | few | CAISEQGLPTEAFF | TGTGCCATCAGTGAACAGGGGCTCCCCACTGAAGCTTTCTTT
. | TRBJ2-7 | TRBV7-9 | . | CASRHNYYRARSYEQYF | TGTGCCAGCAGACATAACTATTACAGGGCTCGCTCCTACGAGCAGTACTTC
TRBD1 | TRBJ1-3 | TRBV5-4 | . | CASSRQGSGDTIYF | TGTGCCAGCAGCAGACAGGGGTCCGGCGACACCATATATTTT
TRBD1 | TRBJ1-4 | TRBV5-6 | . | CASSSDRGPEKLFF | TGTGCCAGCAGCTCTGACAGGGGGCCAGAAAAACTGTTTTTT
. | TRBJ1-5 | TRBV28 | . | CASSRTAINQPQHF | TGTGCCAGCAGTAGGACAGCCATAAATCAGCCCCAGCATTTT
TRBD2 | TRBJ2-3 | TRBV6-4 | . | CASSVSGRYTDTQYF | TGTGCCAGCAGCGTTAGCGGGCGCTACACAGATACGCAGTATTTT
. | TRBJ2-1 | TRBV9 | . | CASSPQQGSYNEQFF | TGTGCCAGCAGCCCCCAACAGGGCTCCTACAATGAGCAGTTCTTC
. | TRBJ1-5 | TRBV19 | . | CASKGTPSNQPQHF | TGTGCCTCTAAAGGGACACCGAGCAATCAGCCCCAGCATTTT
TRBD1 | TRBJ1-5 | TRBV28 | . | CASTQGARGNQPQHF | TGTGCCAGCACCCAGGGGGCGAGGGGCAATCAGCCCCAGCATTTT
. | TRBJ2-7 | TRBV10-3 | . | CAVLSAYEQYF | TGTGCGGTTTTATCAGCGTACGAGCAGTACTTC
. | TRBJ2-3 | TRBV19 | . | CASRRGNTDTQYF | TGTGCCAGTAGGCGAGGGAACACAGATACGCAGTATTTT
. | TRBJ2-7 | TRBV5-4 | . | CASSYRDSYEQYF | TGTGCCAGCAGCTACAGGGATTCCTACGAGCAGTACTTC
. | TRBJ2-7 | TRBV5-8 | . | CASSLVAYYEQYF | TGTGCCAGCAGCTTGGTTGCGTACTACGAGCAGTACTTC
TRBD1 | TRBJ1-1 | TRBV9 | . | CASSGPTTSTGINTEAFF | TGTGCCAGCAGCGGCCCGACTACCTCGACAGGGATAAACACTGAAGCTTTCTTT